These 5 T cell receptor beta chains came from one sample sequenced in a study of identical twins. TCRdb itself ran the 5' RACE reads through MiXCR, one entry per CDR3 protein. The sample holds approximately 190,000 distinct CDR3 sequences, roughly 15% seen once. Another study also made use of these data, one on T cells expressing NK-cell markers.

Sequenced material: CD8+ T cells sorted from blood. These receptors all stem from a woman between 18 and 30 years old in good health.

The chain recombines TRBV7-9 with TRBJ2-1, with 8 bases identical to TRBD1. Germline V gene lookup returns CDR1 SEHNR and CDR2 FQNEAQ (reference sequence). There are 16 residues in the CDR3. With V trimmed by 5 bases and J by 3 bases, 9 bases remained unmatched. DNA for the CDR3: TGTGCCAGCAGCACCTTGACAGGGGCTATCTACAATGAGCAGTTCTTC. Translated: CASSTLTGAIYNEQFF. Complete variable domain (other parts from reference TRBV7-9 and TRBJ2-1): DTGVSQNPRHKITKRGQNVTFRCDPISEHNRLYWYRQTLGQGPEFLTYFQNEAQLEKSRLLSDRFSAERPKGSFSTLEIQRTEQGDSAMYLCASSTLTGAIYNEQFFGPGTRLTVL.

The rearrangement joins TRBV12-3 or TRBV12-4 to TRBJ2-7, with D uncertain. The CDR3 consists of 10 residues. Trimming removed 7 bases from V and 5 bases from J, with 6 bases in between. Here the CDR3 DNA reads TGTGCCAGCACCGGCCACGAGCAGTACTTC. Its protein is CASTGHEQYF.

Here the CDR3 reads CASRPGAYLGQIYEQYF. The DNA of the CDR3 is TGTGCCAGCAGGCCGGGAGCATACTTAGGACAGATCTACGAGCAGTACTTC. V gene TRBV6-1 combines with J gene TRBJ2-7; D may be TRBD1 or TRBD2 (6 bases each). Trimming pared 6 bases from V and 3 bases from J, leaving 24 bases between. The CDR3 extends over 17 amino acids. The germline V gene has CDR1 MNHNS and CDR2 SASEGT.

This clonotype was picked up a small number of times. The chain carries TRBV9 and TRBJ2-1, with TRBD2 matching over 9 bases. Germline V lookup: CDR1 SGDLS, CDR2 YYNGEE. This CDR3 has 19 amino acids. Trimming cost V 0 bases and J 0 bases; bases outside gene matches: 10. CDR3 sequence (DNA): TGTGCCAGCAGCGTAGTGGGCGTGACTAGCGGTAGCTCCTACAATGAGCAGTTCTTC. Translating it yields CASSVVGVTSGSSYNEQFF.

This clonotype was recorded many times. The CDR3 bases are TGTGCCAGCAGCTATAAGGTCTACGAGCAGTACTTC. Encoded protein: CASSYKVYEQYF. The V call is TRBV7-9, the J call TRBJ2-7; D is unresolved. Trimming removed 4 bases from V and 3 bases from J, with 7 bases in between. Germline CDR1 SEHNR, CDR2 FQNEAQ (reference sequence). The CDR3 length is 12 residues.